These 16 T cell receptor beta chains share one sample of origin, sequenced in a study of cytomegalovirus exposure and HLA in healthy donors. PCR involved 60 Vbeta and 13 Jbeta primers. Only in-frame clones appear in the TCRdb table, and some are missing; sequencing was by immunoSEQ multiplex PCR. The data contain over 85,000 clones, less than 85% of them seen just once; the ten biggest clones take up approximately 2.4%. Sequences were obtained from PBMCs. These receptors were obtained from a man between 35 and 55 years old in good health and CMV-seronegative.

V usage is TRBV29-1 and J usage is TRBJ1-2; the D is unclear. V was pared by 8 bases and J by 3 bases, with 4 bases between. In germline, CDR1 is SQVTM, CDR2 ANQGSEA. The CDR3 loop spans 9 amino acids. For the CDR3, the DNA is TGCAGCTTCGACTATGGCTACACCTTC. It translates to CSFDYGYTF. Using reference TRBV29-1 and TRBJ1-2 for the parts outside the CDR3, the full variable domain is SAVISQKPSRDICQRGTSLTIQCQVDSQVTMMFWYRQQPGQSLTLIATANQGSEATYESGFVIDKFPISRPNLTFSTLTVSNMSPEDSSIYLCSFDYGYTFGSGTRLTVV.

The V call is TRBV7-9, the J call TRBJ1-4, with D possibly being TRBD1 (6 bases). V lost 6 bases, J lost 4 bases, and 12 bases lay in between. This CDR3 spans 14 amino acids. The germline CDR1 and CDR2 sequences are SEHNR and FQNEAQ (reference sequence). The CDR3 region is CASSPGANNEKLFF. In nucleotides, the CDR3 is TGTGCCAGCAGTCCAGGGGCCAATAATGAAAAACTGTTTTTT.

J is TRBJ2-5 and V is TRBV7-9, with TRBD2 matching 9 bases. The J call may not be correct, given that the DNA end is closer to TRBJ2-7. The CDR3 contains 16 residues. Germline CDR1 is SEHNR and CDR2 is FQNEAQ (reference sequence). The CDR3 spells CASSLGGASGAYEQYF. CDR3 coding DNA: TGTGCCAGCAGCTTAGGGGGGGCTAGCGGGGCTTACGAGCAGTACTTC.

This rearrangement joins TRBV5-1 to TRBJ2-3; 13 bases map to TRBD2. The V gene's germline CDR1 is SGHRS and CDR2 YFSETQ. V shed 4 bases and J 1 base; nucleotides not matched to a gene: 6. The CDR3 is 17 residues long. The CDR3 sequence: CASSLFGLAGGTDTQYF. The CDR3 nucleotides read TGCGCCAGCAGCCTATTCGGACTAGCGGGAGGCACAGATACGCAGTATTTT.

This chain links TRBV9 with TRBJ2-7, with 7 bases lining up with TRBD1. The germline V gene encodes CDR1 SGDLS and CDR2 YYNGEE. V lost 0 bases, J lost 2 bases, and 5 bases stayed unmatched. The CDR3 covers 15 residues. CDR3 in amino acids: CASSVGAGTAYEQYF. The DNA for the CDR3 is TGTGCCAGCAGCGTAGGCGCCGGGACAGCCTACGAGCAGTACTTC.

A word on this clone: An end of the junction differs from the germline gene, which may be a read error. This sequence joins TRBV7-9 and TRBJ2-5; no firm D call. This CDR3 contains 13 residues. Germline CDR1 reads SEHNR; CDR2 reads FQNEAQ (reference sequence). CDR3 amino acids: CSSSLESSETQYF. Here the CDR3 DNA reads TGTTCCAGCAGCTTAGAATCGTCCGAGACCCAGTACTTC.

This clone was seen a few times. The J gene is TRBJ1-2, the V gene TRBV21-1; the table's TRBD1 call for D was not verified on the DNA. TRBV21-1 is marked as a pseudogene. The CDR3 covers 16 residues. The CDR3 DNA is TGTGCCAGCAGCAAACCCGGGACAGGGATCAACTATGGCTACACCTTC. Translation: CASSKPGTGINYGYTF.

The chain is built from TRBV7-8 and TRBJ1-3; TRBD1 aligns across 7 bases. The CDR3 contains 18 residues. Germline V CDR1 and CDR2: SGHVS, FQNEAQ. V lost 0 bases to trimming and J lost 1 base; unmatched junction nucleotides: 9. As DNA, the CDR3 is TGTGCCAGCAGCTTAGCGAGAAGTACAGGGGTTTCTGGAAACACCATATATTTT. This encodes CASSLARSTGVSGNTIYF.

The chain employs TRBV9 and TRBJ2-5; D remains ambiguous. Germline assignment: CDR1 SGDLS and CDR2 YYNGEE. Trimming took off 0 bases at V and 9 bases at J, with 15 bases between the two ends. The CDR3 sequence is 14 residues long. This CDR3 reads CASSVGSGAAAQYF. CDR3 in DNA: TGTGCCAGCAGCGTAGGGTCCGGAGCCGCGGCCCAGTACTTC.

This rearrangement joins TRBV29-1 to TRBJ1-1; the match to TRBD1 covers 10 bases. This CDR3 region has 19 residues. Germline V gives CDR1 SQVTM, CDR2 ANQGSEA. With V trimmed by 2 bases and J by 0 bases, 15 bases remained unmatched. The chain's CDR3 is CSVEPRRGQGRILNTEAFF. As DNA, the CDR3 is TGCAGCGTTGAACCCCGCAGGGGACAGGGGCGCATATTGAACACTGAAGCTTTCTTT.

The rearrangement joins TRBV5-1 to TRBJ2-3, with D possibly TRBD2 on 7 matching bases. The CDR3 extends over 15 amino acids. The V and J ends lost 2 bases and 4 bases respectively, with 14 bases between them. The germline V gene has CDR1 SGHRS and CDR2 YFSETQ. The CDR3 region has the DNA TGCGCCAGCAGCTTTCGAGGGGGGGCATCAGATACGCAGTATTTT. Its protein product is CASSFRGGASDTQYF.

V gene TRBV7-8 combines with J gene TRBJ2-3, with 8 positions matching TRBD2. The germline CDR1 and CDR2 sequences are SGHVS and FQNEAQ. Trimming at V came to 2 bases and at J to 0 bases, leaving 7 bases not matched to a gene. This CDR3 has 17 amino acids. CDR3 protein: CASSLTERGTSTDTQYF. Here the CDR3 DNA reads TGTGCCAGCAGCTTAACCGAGCGGGGGACTAGCACAGATACGCAGTATTTT.

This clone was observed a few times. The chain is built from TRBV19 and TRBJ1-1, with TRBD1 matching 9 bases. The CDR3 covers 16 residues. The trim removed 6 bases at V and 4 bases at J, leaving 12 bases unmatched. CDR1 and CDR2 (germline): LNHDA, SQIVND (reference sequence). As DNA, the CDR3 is TGTGCCAGTAGGGACAGGGGCCCGAGAGGGCGCACTGAAGCTTTCTTT. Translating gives CASRDRGPRGRTEAFF.

CDR3 bases: TGTGCCAGCAGTGGAGGACAGGGTGAAAAACTGTTTTTT. Translation gives CASSGGQGEKLFF. The chain employs TRBV2 and TRBJ1-4; 8 nucleotides match TRBD1. Trimming took 4 bases from V and 7 from J; bases not matched to a gene: 2. CDR3 length: 13 amino acids. The germline gives CDR1 SNHLY, CDR2 FYNNEI. The full variable domain, its missing parts supplied by reference TRBV2 and TRBJ1-4, is EPEVTQTPSHQVTQMGQEVILRCVPISNHLYFYWYRQILGQKVEFLVSFYNNEISEKSEIFDDQFSVERPDGSNFTLKIRSTKLEDSAMYFCASSGGQGEKLFFGSGTQLSVL.

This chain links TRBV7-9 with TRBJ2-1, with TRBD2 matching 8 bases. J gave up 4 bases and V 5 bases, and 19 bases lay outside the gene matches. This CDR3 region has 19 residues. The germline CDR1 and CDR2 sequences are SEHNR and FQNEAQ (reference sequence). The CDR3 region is CASSNGQEAGVPPYNEQFF. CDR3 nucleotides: TGTGCCAGCAGCAACGGTCAAGAAGCGGGGGTCCCTCCTTACAATGAGCAGTTCTTC. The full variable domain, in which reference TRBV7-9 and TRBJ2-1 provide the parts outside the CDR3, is DTGVSQNPRHKITKRGQNVTFRCDPISEHNRLYWYRQTLGQGPEFLTYFQNEAQLEKSRLLSDRFSAERPKGSFSTLEIQRTEQGDSAMYLCASSNGQEAGVPPYNEQFFGPGTRLTVL.

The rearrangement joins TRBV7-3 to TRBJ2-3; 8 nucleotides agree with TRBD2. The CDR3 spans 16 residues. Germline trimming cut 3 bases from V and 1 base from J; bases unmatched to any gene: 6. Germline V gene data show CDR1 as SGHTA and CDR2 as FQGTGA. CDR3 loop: CASSFEGRGGTDTQYF. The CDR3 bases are TGTGCCAGCAGCTTTGAGGGGCGGGGGGGCACAGATACGCAGTATTTT.